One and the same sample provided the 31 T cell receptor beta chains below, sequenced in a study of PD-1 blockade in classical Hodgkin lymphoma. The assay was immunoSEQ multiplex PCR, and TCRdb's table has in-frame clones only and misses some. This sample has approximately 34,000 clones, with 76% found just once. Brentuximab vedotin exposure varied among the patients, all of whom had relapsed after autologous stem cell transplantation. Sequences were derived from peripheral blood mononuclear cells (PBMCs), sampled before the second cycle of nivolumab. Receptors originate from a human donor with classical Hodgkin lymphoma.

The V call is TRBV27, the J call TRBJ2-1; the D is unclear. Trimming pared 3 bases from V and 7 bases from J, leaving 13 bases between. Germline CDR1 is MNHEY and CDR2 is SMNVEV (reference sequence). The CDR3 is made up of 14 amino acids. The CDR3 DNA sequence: TGTGCCAGCAGTTTCTTGGGGTCGGATAATGAGCAGTTCTTC. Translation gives CASSFLGSDNEQFF.

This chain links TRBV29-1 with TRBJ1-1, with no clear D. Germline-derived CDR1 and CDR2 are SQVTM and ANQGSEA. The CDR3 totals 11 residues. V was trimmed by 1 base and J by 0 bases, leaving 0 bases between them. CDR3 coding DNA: TGCAGCGTTGAAGTGAACACTGAAGCTTTCTTT. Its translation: CSVEVNTEAFF.

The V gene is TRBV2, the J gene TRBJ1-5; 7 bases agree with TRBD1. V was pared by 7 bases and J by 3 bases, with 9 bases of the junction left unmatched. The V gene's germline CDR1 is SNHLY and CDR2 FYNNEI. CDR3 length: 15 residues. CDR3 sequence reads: CASKGEGGLNQPQHF. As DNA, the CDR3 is TGTGCCAGCAAGGGTGAAGGGGGCCTCAATCAGCCCCAGCATTTT.

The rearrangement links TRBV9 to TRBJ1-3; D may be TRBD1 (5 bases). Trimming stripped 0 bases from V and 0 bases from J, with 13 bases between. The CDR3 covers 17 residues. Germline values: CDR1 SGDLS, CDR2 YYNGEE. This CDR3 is CASSVGNGAHSGNTIYF. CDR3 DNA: TGTGCCAGCAGCGTAGGAAACGGGGCGCACTCTGGAAACACCATATATTTT. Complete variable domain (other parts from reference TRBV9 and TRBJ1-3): DSGVTQTPKHLITATGQRVTLRCSPRSGDLSVYWYQQSLDQGLQFLIQYYNGEERAKGNILERFSAQQFPDLHSELNLSSLELGDSALYFCASSVGNGAHSGNTIYFGEGSWLTVV.

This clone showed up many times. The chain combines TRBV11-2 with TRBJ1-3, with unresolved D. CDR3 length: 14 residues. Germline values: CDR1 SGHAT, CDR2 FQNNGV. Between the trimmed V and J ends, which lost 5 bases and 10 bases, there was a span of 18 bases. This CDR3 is CASSTVRSPLTIYF. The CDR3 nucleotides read TGTGCCAGCAGCACCGTCCGGAGTCCCCTAACCATATATTTT.

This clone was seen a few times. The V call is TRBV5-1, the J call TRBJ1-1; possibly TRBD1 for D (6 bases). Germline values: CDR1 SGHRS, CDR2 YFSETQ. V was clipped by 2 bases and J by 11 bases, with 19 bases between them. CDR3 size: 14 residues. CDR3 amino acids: CASSFLKDGGAAFF. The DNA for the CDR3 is TGCGCCAGCAGCTTCCTTAAGGATGGGGGGGCGGCTTTCTTT. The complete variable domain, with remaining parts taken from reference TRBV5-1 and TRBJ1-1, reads KAGVTQTPRYLIKTRGQQVTLSCSPISGHRSVSWYQQTPGQGLQFLFEYFSETQRNKGNFPGRFSGRQFSNSRSEMNVSTLELGDSALYLCASSFLKDGGAAFFGQGTRLTVV.

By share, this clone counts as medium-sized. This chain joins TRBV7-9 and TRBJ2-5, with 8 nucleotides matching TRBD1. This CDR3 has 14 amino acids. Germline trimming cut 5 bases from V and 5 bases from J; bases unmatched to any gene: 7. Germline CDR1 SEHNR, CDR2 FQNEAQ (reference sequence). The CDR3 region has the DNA TGTGCCAGCAGCACCGGACAGGGATGGGAGACCCAGTACTTC. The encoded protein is CASSTGQGWETQYF.

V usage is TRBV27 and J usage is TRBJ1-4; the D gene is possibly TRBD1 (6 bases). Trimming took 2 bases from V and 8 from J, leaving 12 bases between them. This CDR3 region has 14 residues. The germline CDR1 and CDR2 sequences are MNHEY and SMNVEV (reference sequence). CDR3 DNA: TGTGCCAGCAGTTTAAGGGGGGGTCGCGAAAAACTGTTTTTT. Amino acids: CASSLRGGREKLFF. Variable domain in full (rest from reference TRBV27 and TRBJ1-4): EAQVTQNPRYLITVTGKKLTVTCSQNMNHEYMSWYRQDPGLGLRQIYYSMNVEVTDKGDVPEGYKVSRKEKRNFPLILESPSPNQTSLYFCASSLRGGREKLFFGSGTQLSVL.

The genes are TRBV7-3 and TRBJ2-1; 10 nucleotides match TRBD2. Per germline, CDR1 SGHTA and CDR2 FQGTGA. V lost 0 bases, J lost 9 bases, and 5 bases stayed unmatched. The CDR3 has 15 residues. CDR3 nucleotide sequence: TGTGCCAGCAGCTTAACAGCGGGGGGGCCTAGTGAGCAGTTCTTC. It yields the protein CASSLTAGGPSEQFF.

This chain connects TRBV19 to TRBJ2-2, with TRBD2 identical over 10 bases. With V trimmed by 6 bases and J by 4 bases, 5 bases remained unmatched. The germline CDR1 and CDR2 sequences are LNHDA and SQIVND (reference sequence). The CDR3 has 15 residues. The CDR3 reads CASSPGLAITGELFF. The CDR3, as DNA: TGTGCCAGTAGCCCGGGACTAGCGATCACCGGGGAGCTGTTTTTT.

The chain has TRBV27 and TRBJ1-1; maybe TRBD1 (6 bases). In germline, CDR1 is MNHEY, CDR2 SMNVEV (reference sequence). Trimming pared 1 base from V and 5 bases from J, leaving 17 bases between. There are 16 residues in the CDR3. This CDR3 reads CASSLWSGGGGTEAFF. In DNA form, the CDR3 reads TGTGCCAGCAGTTTATGGTCCGGGGGCGGTGGTACTGAAGCTTTCTTT.

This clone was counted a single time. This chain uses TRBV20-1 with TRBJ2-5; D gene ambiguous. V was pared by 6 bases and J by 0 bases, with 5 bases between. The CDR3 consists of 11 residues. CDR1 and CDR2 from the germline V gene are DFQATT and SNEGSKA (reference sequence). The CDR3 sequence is CSAQYQETQYF. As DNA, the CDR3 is TGCAGTGCCCAGTACCAAGAGACCCAGTACTTC.

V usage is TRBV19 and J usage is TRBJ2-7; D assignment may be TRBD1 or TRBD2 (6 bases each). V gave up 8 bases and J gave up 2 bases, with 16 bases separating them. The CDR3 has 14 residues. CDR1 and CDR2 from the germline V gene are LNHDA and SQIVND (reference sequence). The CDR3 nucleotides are TGTGCCAGTGGCCCGGGGGACATAACCTACGAGCAGTACTTC. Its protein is CASGPGDITYEQYF.

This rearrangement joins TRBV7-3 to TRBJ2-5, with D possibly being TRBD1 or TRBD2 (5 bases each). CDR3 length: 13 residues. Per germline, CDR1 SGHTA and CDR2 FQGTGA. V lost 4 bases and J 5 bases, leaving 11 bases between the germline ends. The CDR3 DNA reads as TGTGCCAGCAGCTCGGGGCGCAGGGAGACCCAGTACTTC. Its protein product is CASSSGRRETQYF.

The CDR3 DNA reads TGTGCCACCAGCAGTAGCGGGTCAGACTCCTACAATGAGCAGTTCTTC. This codes for CATSSSGSDSYNEQFF. This sequence joins TRBV15 and TRBJ2-1; 7 bases fit TRBD2. V was pared by 3 bases and J by 0 bases, with 5 bases of the junction left unmatched. The CDR3 sequence is 16 residues long. Looked up from germline, CDR1 is LNHNV and CDR2 is YYDKDF (reference sequence).

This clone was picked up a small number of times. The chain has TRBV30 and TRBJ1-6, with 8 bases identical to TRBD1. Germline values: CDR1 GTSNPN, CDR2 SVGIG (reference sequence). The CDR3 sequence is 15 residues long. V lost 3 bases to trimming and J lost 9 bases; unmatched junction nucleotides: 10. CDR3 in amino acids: CAWSVETGAGSPLHF. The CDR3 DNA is TGTGCCTGGAGCGTGGAGACAGGGGCGGGTTCACCCCTCCACTTT. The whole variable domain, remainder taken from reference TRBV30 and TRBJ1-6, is SQTIHQWPATLVQPVGSPLSLECTVEGTSNPNLYWYRQAAGRGLQLLFYSVGIGQISSEVPQNLSASRPQDRQFILSSKKLLLSDSGFYLCAWSVETGAGSPLHFGNGTRLTVT.

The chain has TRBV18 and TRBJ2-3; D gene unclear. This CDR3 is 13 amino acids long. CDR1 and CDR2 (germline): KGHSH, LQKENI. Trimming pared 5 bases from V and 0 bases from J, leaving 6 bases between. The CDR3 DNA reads TGTGCCAGCTCATTACCTAGCACAGATACGCAGTATTTT. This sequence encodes CASSLPSTDTQYF. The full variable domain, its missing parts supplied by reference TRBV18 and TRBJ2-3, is NAGVMQNPRHLVRRRGQEARLRCSPMKGHSHVYWYRQLPEEGLKFMVYLQKENIIDESGMPKERFSAEFPKEGPSILRIQQVVRGDSAAYFCASSLPSTDTQYFGPGTRLTVL.

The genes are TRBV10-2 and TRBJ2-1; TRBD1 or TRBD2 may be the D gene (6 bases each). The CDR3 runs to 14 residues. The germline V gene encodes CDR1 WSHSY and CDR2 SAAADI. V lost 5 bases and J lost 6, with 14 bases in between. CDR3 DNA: TGCGCCAGCAGTTCGAGTGGGGGGCTCAATGAGCAGTTCTTC. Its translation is CASSSSGGLNEQFF.

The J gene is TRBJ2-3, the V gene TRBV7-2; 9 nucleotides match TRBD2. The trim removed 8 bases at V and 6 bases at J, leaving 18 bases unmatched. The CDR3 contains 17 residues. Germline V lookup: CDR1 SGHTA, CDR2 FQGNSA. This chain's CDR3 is CASGLSGGPGAWDTQYF. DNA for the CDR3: TGTGCCAGCGGCCTAAGCGGGGGGCCGGGAGCTTGGGATACGCAGTATTTT.

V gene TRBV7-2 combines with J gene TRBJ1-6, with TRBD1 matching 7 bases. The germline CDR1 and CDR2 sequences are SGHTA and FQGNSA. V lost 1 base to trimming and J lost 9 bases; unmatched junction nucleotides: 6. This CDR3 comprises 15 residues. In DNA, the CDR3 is TGTGCCAGCAGCTTAGAGACAGGGTATGGTTCACCCCTCCACTTT. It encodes CASSLETGYGSPLHF.

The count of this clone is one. The CDR3 DNA reads as TGTGCCATCAGTGAGGAGGGAGAGAGTGAGTATTTT. Translation: CAISEEGESEYF. The chain carries TRBV10-3 and TRBJ2-3; TRBD2 might be the D (5 bases). The CDR3 consists of 12 residues. The germline V and J ends were trimmed by 2 bases and 13 bases, with 13 bases remaining between them. Germline V gene lookup returns CDR1 ENHRY and CDR2 SYGVKD.

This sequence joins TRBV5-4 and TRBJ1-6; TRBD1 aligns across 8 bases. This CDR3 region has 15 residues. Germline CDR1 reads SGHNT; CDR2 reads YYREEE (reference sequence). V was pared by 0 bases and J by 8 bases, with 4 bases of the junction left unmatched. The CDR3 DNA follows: TGTGCCAGCAGCTTGGATGGACAGGGAGATTCACCCCTCCACTTT. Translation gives CASSLDGQGDSPLHF.

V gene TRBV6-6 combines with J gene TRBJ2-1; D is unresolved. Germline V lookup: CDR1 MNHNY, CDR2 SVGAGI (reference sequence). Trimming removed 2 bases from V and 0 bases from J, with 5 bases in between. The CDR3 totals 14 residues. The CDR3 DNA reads TGTGCCAGCAGTTACAGGGTCTCCTACAATGAGCAGTTCTTC. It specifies CASSYRVSYNEQFF.

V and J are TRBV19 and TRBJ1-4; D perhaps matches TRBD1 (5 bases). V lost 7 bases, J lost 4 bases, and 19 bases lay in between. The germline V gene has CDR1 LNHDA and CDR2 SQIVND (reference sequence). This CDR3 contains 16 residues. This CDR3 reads CASKREGAWGNEKLFF. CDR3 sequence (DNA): TGTGCCAGTAAAAGGGAAGGGGCCTGGGGTAATGAAAAACTGTTTTTT.

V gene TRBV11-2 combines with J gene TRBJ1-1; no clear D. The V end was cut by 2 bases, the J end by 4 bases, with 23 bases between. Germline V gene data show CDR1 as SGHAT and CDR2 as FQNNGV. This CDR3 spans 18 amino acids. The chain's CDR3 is CASSLWIGRLSSGTEAFF. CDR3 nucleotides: TGTGCCAGCAGCTTATGGATTGGCCGTCTTTCGTCGGGCACTGAAGCTTTCTTT.

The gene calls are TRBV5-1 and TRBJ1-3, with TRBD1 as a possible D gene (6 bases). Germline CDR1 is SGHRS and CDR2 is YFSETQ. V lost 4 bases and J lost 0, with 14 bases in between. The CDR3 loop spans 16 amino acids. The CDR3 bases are TGCGCCAGCAGCGGCCTCACAGGGAGCTCTGGAAACACCATATATTTT. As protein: CASSGLTGSSGNTIYF. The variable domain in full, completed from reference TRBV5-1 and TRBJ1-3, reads KAGVTQTPRYLIKTRGQQVTLSCSPISGHRSVSWYQQTPGQGLQFLFEYFSETQRNKGNFPGRFSGRQFSNSRSEMNVSTLELGDSALYLCASSGLTGSSGNTIYFGEGSWLTVV.

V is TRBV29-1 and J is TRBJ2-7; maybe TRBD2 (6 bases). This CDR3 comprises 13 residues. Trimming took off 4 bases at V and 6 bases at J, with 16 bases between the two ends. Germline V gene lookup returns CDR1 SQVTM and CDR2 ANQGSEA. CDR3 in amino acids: CSVVSPGVSEQYF. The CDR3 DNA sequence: TGCAGCGTTGTGTCCCCGGGGGTCTCCGAGCAGTACTTC.

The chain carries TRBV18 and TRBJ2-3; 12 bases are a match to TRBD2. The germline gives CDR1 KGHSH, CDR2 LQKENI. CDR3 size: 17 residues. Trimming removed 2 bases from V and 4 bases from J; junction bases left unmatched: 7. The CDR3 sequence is CASSPMGLAGGADTQYF. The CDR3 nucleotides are TGTGCCAGCTCACCAATGGGACTAGCGGGCGGGGCAGATACGCAGTATTTT. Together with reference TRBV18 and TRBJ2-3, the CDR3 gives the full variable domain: NAGVMQNPRHLVRRRGQEARLRCSPMKGHSHVYWYRQLPEEGLKFMVYLQKENIIDESGMPKERFSAEFPKEGPSILRIQQVVRGDSAAYFCASSPMGLAGGADTQYFGPGTRLTVL.

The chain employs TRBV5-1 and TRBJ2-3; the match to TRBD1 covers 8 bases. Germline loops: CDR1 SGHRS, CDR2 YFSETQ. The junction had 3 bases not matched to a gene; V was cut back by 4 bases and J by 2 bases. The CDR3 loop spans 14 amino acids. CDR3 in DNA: TGCGCCAGCAGCCAGGACAGGGTCACAGATACGCAGTATTTT. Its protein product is CASSQDRVTDTQYF.

CDR3 nucleotides: TGTGCCAGCTCCCGACTAGCGGGGGCCCAGAACACCGGGGAGCTGTTTTTT. This encodes CASSRLAGAQNTGELFF. This chain links TRBV4-2 with TRBJ2-2; 12 nucleotides line up with TRBD2. Per the germline V gene, CDR1 is LGHNA and CDR2 is YNFKEQ. V lost 8 bases, J lost 1 base, and 8 bases stayed unmatched. CDR3 length: 17 residues.

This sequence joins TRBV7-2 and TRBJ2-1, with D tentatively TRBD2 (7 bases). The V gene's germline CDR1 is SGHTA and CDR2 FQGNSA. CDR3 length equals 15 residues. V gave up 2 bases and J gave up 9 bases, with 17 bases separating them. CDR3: CASSLKRGGLGEQFF. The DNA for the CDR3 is TGTGCCAGCAGCTTAAAAAGGGGGGGCCTCGGTGAGCAGTTCTTC.